This paragraph reports one T cell receptor beta chain. What it binds is not known. The data were produced by immunoSEQ multiplex PCR, yet TCRdb's version contains in-frame clones alone and is incomplete. The sample consists of about 82,000 clones, roughly 91% of them appearing once. The data were obtained in a study of T cell responses to AZD1222 COVID-19 vaccine. Whole-study results and caveats: Baseline seropositives among AZD1222 recipients totaled only five or six. Dominant CD4 TCR responses targeted spike regions 160-218 and 743-854. Compared with day 0, the breadth and depth of the Spike-specific TCR repertoire rose significantly after two doses of AZD1222. Possibly, clonal diversity was underestimated; donors were largely white British and included more females.

Germline CDR1 MDHEN, CDR2 SYDVKM. Trimming cost V 3 bases and J 6 bases; bases outside gene matches: 8. This CDR3 contains 14 residues. The V gene is TRBV28, the J gene TRBJ2-7; 7 bases agree with TRBD1. The receptor was derived from an adult who received the AZD1222 COVID-19 vaccine. The sample consisted of peripheral blood, taken 28 days after the second AZD1222 dose. CDR3 nucleotides: TGTGCCAGCAGTTTGGCAGGGGGTGGAGCCGAGCAGTACTTC. Protein product: CASSLAGGGAEQYF.